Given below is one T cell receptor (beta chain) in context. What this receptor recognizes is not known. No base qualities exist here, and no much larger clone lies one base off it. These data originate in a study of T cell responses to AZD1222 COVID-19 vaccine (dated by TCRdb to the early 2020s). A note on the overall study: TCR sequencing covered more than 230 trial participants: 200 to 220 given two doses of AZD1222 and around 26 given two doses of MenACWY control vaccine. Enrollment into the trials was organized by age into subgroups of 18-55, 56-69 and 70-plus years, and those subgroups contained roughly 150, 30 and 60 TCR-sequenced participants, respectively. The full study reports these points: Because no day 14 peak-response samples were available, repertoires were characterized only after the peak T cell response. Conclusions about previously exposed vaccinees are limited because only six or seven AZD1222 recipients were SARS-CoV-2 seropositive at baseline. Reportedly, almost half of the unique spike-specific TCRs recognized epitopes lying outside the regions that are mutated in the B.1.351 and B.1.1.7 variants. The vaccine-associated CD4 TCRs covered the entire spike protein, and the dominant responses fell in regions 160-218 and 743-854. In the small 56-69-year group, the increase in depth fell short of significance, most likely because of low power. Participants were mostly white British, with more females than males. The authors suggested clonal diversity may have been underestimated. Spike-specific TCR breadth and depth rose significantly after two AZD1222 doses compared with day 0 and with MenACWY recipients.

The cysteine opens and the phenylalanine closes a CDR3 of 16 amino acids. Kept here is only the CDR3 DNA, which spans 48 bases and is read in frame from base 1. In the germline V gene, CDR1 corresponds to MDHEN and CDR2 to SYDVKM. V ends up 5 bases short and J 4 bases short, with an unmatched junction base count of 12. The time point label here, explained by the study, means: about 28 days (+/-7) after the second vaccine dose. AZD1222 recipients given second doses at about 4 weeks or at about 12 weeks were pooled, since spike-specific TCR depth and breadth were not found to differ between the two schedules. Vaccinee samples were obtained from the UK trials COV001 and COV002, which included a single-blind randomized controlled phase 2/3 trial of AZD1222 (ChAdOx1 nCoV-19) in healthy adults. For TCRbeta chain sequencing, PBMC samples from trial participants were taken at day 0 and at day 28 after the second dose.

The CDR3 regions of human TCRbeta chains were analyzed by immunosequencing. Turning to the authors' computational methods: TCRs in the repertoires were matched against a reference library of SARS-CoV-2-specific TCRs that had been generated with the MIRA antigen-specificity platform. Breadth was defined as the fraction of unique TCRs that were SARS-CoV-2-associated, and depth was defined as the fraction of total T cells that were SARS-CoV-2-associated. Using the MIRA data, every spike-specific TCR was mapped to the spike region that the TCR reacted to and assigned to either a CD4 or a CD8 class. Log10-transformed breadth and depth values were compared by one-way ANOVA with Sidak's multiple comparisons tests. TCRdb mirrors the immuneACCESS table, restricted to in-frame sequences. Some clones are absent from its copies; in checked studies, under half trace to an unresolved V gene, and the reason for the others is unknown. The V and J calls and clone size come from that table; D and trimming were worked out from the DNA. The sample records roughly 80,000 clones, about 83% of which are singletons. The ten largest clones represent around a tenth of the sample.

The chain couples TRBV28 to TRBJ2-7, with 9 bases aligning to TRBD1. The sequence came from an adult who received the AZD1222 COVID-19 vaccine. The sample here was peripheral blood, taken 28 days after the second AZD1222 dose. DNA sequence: TGTGCCAGCAGTCCTGCGTCAGCAGGGACAGGGTACGAGCAGTACTTC. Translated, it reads CASSPASAGTGYEQYF.